The 8 T cell receptor beta chains below were found in one sample sequenced in a study of tumor-infiltrating lymphocytes in primary liver carcinoma. Co-extraction of both nucleic acids (RNA and DNA) used about 20-34 mg of unsorted bulk tissue. The template, roughly 510 ng total RNA, yielded TCR beta cDNA made with a constant-region primer. TCR beta libraries came from three nested multiplex PCR rounds using slightly modified ARM-PCR. TRBV1-TRBV30 forward primers paired with a C-beta reverse primer drove the first two PCR rounds, approximately 11 cycles each. TCRdb independently ran MiXCR on the multiplex PCR reads; one entry per CDR3 protein. The table lists tens of thousands of distinct CDR3 sequences, about 82% of them singletons. Sample: liver tumor tissue from sampling region 5. Subset here: tumor region T5, tumor centre. Receptor source: a man between 40 and 49 years old with primary liver carcinoma and hepatitis B virus infection.

Comments on this clonotype: This CDR3 is missing its conserved last phenylalanine or tryptophan, likely due to a read error. V usage is TRBV6-1 and J usage is TRBJ1-4, with 7 bases lining up with TRBD1. The germline V gene has CDR1 MNHNS and CDR2 SASEGT. This CDR3 is 15 amino acids long. The trim removed 4 bases at V and 2 bases at J, leaving 4 bases unmatched. This chain's CDR3 is CASSVQGVTNEKLFY. As DNA, the CDR3 is TGTGCCAGCAGTGTGCAGGGGGTGACTAATGAAAAACTGTTTTAT.

To note about this clonotype: One junction end disagrees with the germline gene, perhaps due to a read error. The V call is TRBV6-5, the J call TRBJ1-2; TRBD1 matches 9 bases. The germline gives CDR1 MNHEY, CDR2 SVGAGI. There are 14 residues in the CDR3. CDR3 in amino acids: CVSSYLRDRVGYTF. The CDR3 region has the DNA TGTGTCAGCAGTTACTTGAGGGACAGGGTGGGCTACACCTTC.

J is TRBJ2-7 and V is TRBV11-2, with D possibly matching TRBD2 (6 bases). With the DNA end fitting TRBJ2-1 better, the J assignment may be wrong. In germline, CDR1 is SGHAT, CDR2 FQNNGV. CDR3 length: 15 amino acids. CDR3 nucleotides: TGTGCCAGCAGCTTAACTTTCATGGGAGGTGCCGAGCAGTTCTTC. Translating gives CASSLTFMGGAEQFF.

Turning to this clonotype: Because it lacks the conserved phenylalanine or tryptophan at the end, this CDR3 is likely a read error. The chain recombines TRBV6-1 with TRBJ2-7, with TRBD1 identical over 7 bases. In germline, CDR1 is MNHNS, CDR2 SASEGT. This CDR3 is built from 14 residues. The V segment lost 8 bases and the J segment 0 bases; nucleotides outside the gene matches: 7. The CDR3 DNA follows: TGTGCCAGCGGCGAGGGGGCTCCCTCCTACGAGCAGTACTAC. It translates to CASGEGAPSYEQYY.

This clonotype appeared many times. A much more abundant neighbour one base away suggests this may be a read error. The rearrangement links TRBV10-3 to TRBJ2-1; 10 bases align to TRBD1. Trimming at V came to 1 base and at J to 8 bases, leaving 8 bases not matched to a gene. The CDR3 length is 16 residues. CDR1 ENHRY and CDR2 SYGVKD come from the germline V gene. CDR3 sequence: CAISELGTGAPDEQFF. The CDR3, as DNA: TGTGCCATCAGTGAGTTGGGGACAGGGGCGCCCGATGAGCAGTTCTTC.

On this clonotype itself: Mismatch with germline at one junction end may stem from a read error. This chain links TRBV6-6 with TRBJ2-7, with D perhaps given as TRBD1 or TRBD2 (5 bases each). The germline V gene encodes CDR1 MNHNY and CDR2 SVGAGI (reference sequence). The CDR3 spans 17 residues. The CDR3 is CASSYGRGIGDAYGQYF. In DNA, the CDR3 is TGTGCCAGCAGTTACGGGAGAGGGATAGGGGACGCCTACGGGCAGTATTTC.

The chain joins TRBV6-2 or TRBV6-3 to TRBJ2-3; D is unresolved. V gave up 10 bases and J gave up 4 bases, with 15 bases separating them. There are 13 residues in the CDR3. The germline CDR1 and CDR2 sequences are MNHEY and SVGEGT. CDR3 coding DNA: TGTGCCAACCTTCCTCACGGCGCAGATACGCAGTATTTT. It translates to CANLPHGADTQYF.

The genes are TRBV11-2 and TRBJ2-7; D might be TRBD1 (6 bases). The germline gives CDR1 SGHAT, CDR2 FQNNGV. The V end was cut by 7 bases, the J end by 1 base, with 17 bases between. CDR3 length: 15 residues. The CDR3 nucleotides are TGTGCCAGCATCCTAAATACAGGACAGTCCTACGAGCAGTACTTC. It codes for CASILNTGQSYEQYF.